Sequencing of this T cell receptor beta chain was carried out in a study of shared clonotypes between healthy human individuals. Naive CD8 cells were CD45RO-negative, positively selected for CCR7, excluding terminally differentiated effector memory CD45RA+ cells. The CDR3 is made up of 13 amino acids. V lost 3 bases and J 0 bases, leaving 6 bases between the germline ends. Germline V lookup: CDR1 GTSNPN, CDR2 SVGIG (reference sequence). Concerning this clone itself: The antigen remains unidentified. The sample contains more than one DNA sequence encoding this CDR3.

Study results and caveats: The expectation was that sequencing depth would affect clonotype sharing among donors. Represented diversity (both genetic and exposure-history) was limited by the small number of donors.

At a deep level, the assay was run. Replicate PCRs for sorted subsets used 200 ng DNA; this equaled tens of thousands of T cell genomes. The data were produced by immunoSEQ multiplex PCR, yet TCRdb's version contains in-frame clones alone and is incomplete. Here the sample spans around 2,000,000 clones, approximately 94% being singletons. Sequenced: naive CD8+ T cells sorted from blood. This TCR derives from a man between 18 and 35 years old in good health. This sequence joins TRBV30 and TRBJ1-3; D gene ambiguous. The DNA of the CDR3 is TGTGCCTGGAGCCAGGACTCTGGAAACACCATATATTTT. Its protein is CAWSQDSGNTIYF.